This is a list of T cell receptor beta chains from one sample in a study of cytomegalovirus exposure and HLA in healthy donors. TCRdb's table, derived via immunoSEQ multiplex PCR, lists solely in-frame clones and lacks some. The sample contains under 200,000 clones, roughly four fifths of which appear only once. The sample taken for sequencing was PBMCs. The source of these receptors is a man in his forties in good health and CMV-seronegative. Both conserved end residues are part of each CDR3. The order of the fields is D gene, clone size, J gene, V gene, CDR3 DNA, CDR3 protein. D genes are given only for firm matches. Some rows have no size entry. The others give once, few or many, or a class for an expanded clone.

.,.,TRBJ1-1,TRBV28,TGTGCCAGCAGTTTAGCGGGGTTTCGCACTGAAGCTTTCTTT,CASSLAGFRTEAFF
.,.,TRBJ1-2,TRBV27,TGTGCCAGCAGTTTAGCTCAGGGTGGAGGCTACACCTTC,CASSLAQGGGYTF
.,.,TRBJ1-6,TRBV6-1,TGTGCCACCTTTAACACCTATAATTCACCCCTCCACTTT,CATFNTYNSPLHF
.,.,TRBJ1-5,TRBV18,TGTGCCAGCTCACCACTCGGGACACCTAGTCAGCCCCAGCATTTT,CASSPLGTPSQPQHF
.,.,TRBJ1-2,TRBV4-1,TGCGCCAGCAGCCAACAGGGGGGCTACACCTTC,CASSQQGGYTF
.,once,TRBJ2-7,TRBV10-3,TGTGCCATCAGTGAGCGGGAACCCTACGAGCAGTACTTC,CAISEREPYEQYF
TRBD1,.,TRBJ2-1,TRBV9,TGTGCCAGCAGCCAGGGGACAGGGATGTCCTACAATGAGCAGTTCTTC,CASSQGTGMSYNEQFF
.,.,TRBJ2-1,TRBV28,TGTGCCAGCAGTGAGTGGGGAGCGGCCCTTCCCTACAATGAGCAGTTCTTC,CASSEWGAALPYNEQFF
.,.,TRBJ1-1,TRBV5-1,TGCGCCAGCAGCTTGTATGGGCACGAAGGGGAGGCCCTGAACACTGAAGCTTTCTTT,CASSLYGHEGEALNTEAFF
TRBD2,.,TRBJ2-1,TRBV27,TGTGCCAGCAGTGCACTAGCGGGAGGGCCCAATGAGCAGTTCTTC,CASSALAGGPNEQFF
.,once,TRBJ1-1,TRBV5-1,TGCGCCAGCAGCCGGACGACAGTGAACACTGAAGCTTTCTTT,CASSRTTVNTEAFF
TRBD1,.,TRBJ1-2,TRBV2,TGTGCCAGCAGTGGGACAGGATCCGTGGTTTTGGGCTACACCTTC,CASSGTGSVVLGYTF
TRBD1,.,TRBJ2-4,TRBV5-1,TGCGCCAGCAGCTTGGCCCGCGGACAGGGCAATGCAGCCAAAAACATTCAGTACTTC,CASSLARGQGNAAKNIQYF
.,.,TRBJ1-3,TRBV30,TGTGCCTGGTGTATTGGAGGGGCTGGAAACACCATATATTTT,CAWCIGGAGNTIYF
.,once,TRBJ2-3,TRBV7-6,TGTGCCAGCAGCCCTACAGCAATTATTACCACAGATACGCAGTATTTT,CASSPTAIITTDTQYF
TRBD1,.,TRBJ1-4,TRBV28,TGTGCCAGCAGTCTTCCGACAGGGATGGGGGAAAAACTGTTTTTT,CASSLPTGMGEKLFF
.,.,TRBJ1-5,TRBV19,TGTGCCAGTAGTGCCTCGACGGAGTACAGCAATCAGCCCCAGCATTTT,CASSASTEYSNQPQHF
.,.,TRBJ1-1,TRBV27,TGTGCCAGTGGTGAACAGGGCGGAACTGAAGCTTTCTTT,CASGEQGGTEAFF
.,.,TRBJ1-6,TRBV28,TGTGCCAGCCGGCCCCCAGGGGTCTCACCCCTCCACTTT,CASRPPGVSPLHF
.,.,TRBJ1-1,TRBV29-1,TGCAGCCTCCCCCCCTCGACAGATTCCACTGAAGCTTTCTTT,CSLPPSTDSTEAFF
.,.,TRBJ2-7,TRBV29-1,TGCAGCGTACGATCCATTACAGGGCGTGGGGACGACGAGCAGTACTTC,CSVRSITGRGDDEQYF
TRBD2,.,TRBJ2-7,TRBV7-9,TGTGCCAGCGAGAGCGGGAACTACGAGCAGTACTTC,CASESGNYEQYF
.,.,TRBJ1-2,TRBV5-5,TGTGCCAGCAGCTTGGCCGTTGTTGCAGGGGCTTCTAACTATGGCTACACCTTC,CASSLAVVAGASNYGYTF
TRBD1,.,TRBJ1-2,TRBV30,TGTGCCAGCTCGACAGGGTATGGCTACACCTTC,CASSTGYGYTF
.,.,TRBJ1-1,TRBV9,TGTGCCAGCAGCCCAGGTGGGGAGACTGAAGCTTTCTTT,CASSPGGETEAFF
TRBD1,once,TRBJ1-1,TRBV10-3,TGTGCCATCTCGGACAGGGAGAACACTGAAGCTTTCTTT,CAISDRENTEAFF
TRBD1,.,TRBJ2-3,TRBV7-9,TGTGCCAGCAGCTTAGGGCAGGGGGCGAACACAGATACGCAGTATTTT,CASSLGQGANTDTQYF
.,.,TRBJ2-7,TRBV11-2,TGTGCCAGCAGCTCGGAGACAGTGCGACGCTACGAGCAGTACTTC,CASSSETVRRYEQYF
.,.,TRBJ2-1,TRBV7-2,TGTGCCAGCAGCCGTGCCGGGACTCCCTACTACAATGAGCAGTTCTTC,CASSRAGTPYYNEQFF
.,.,TRBJ1-6,TRBV28,TGTGCCAGCAGTTCTACAGACCGCTGGCGTTCCTATAATTCACCCCTCCACTTT,CASSSTDRWRSYNSPLHF
TRBD2,few,TRBJ2-1,TRBV5-8,TGTGCCAGCAGTCCTTTATCTAGCGGGCGTGAGCAGTTCTTC,CASSPLSSGREQFF
TRBD1,.,TRBJ2-1,TRBV16,TGTGCCAGCAGCCAGAGGGACAGGGAGTTTTTCGATGAGCAGTTCTTC,CASSQRDREFFDEQFF
TRBD1,.,TRBJ1-6,TRBV19,TGTGCCAGTAGTATAGGGACAGGGGGATCACCCCTCCACTTT,CASSIGTGGSPLHF
TRBD1,few,TRBJ1-1,TRBV11-1,TGTGCCAGCAGATCCGGGACAGAGAACACTGAAGCTTTCTTT,CASRSGTENTEAFF
TRBD1,.,TRBJ1-5,TRBV29-1,TGCAGCGTTGAAGTCGGGACAGGCAATCAGCCCCAGCATTTT,CSVEVGTGNQPQHF
TRBD1,.,TRBJ2-1,TRBV6-5,TGTGCCAGCAGTTCTAGACAGGGGAAGCTTAATGAGCAGTTCTTC,CASSSRQGKLNEQFF
.,.,TRBJ2-1,TRBV11-3,TGTGCCAGCAGCTTACGGTCCTTGGACAATGAGCAGTTCTTC,CASSLRSLDNEQFF
.,.,TRBJ1-5,TRBV19,TGTGCCAGTAGTAGGATAAGGGGAGGGGATCAGCCCCAGCATTTT,CASSRIRGGDQPQHF
TRBD1,.,TRBJ1-6,TRBV6-5,TGTGCCAGCAGTTTAACAGGGGCCTATAATTCACCCCTCCACTTT,CASSLTGAYNSPLHF
.,.,TRBJ1-1,TRBV4-2,TGTGCCAGCAGCCAACAAACGGGAGAAGCTTTCTTT,CASSQQTGEAFF